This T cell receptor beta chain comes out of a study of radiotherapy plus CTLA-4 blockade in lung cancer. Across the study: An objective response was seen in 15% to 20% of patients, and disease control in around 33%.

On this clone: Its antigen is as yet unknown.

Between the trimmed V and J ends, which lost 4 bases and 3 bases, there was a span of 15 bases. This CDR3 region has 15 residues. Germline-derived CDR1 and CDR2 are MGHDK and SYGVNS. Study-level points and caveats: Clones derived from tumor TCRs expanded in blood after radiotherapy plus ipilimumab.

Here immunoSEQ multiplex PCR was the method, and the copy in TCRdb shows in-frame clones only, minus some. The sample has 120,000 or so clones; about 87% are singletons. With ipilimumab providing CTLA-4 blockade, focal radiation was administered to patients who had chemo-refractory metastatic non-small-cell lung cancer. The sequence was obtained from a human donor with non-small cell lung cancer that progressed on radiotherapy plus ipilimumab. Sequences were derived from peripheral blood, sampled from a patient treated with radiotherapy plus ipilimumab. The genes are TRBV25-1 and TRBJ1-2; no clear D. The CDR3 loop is CASSGLGGLDYGYTF. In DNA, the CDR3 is TGTGCCAGCAGTGGATTGGGTGGCCTCGACTATGGCTACACCTTC.